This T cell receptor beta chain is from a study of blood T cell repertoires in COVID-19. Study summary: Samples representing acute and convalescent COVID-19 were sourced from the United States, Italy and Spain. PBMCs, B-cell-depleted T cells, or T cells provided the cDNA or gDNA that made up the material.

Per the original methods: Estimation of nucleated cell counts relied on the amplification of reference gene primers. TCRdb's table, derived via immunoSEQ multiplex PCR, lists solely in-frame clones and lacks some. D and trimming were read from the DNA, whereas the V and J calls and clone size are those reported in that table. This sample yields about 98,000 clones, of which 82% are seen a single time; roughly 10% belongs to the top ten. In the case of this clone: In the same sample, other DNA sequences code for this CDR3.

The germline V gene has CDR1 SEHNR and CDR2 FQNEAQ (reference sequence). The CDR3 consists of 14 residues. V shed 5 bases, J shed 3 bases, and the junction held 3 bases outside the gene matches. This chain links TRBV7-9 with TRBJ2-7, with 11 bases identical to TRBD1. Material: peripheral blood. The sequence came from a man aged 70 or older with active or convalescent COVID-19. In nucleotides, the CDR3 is TGTGCCAGCAGCACCGGGACAGGGGGCTACGAGCAGTACTTC. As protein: CASSTGTGGYEQYF.